This TCR beta chain stems from a study of cytomegalovirus exposure and HLA in healthy donors (dated by TCRdb to 2016 to 2017). Concerning the study at large: An earlier analysis of around 600 of the donors reported 250 to 350 Gb of sequence data and some 100 million unique TCR beta sequences from 150 million to 200 million T cells. About 310 gigabases of sequencing data and approximately 84 million unique TCR sequences were included in an early release covering around 600 HLA-typed donors. Among the roughly 390 genotyped donors, under 90% belonged to the genetic ancestry cluster associated with self-reported Caucasian donors. The aim of the study was to test whether cataloging public T cell receptors could identify signatures of past pathogen exposure. The study used immunosequencing to profile the T cell repertoires of about 670 subjects and linked those repertoires to cytomegalovirus serostatus. Besides the first cohort of about 730 subjects, a separate validation cohort made up of roughly 120 different subjects was used. The study combined high-throughput TCR immunosequencing, statistical association of individual TCRs with disease status, and machine learning to predict cytomegalovirus infection status. A later analysis re-examined previously published TCR beta repertoires from around 670 donors and added high-resolution HLA genotyping to investigate patterns of TCR occurrence. Rather than using new phenotypic data, the later analysis identified candidate immune exposures from TCR beta sequences and from how often those sequences occurred across donors. An earlier analysis of approximately 640 of the donors applied high-throughput TCR beta sequencing to assess whether each TCR beta V gene segment acted as functional or pseudogenic. Donor age, sex, ethnicity and CMV serostatus were compiled together with the repertoire data. Genome-wide SNP genotypes for about 60% of the roughly 700 donors were used in a later genetic analysis, which treated that subset as a discovery cohort. Every discovery cohort repertoire had been produced on one sequencing platform. HLA typing covered class I and class II loci at four-digit resolution. Typing coverage differed by locus: A, B, C, DRB1 and DQB1 were typed in about 620-630 donors, DQA1 in 522, DPA1 in 600 to 610, and DPB1 in roughly 470. Four or five DR-DQ haplotypes were handled as single units for association and clustering because linkage in the cohort was strong. On average, roughly 200,000 unique TCR beta nucleotide sequences were sequenced per donor among several hundred genotyped donors of the cohort, with around 19% of those sequences being non-productive.

The receptor library was made with the immunoSEQ multiplex PCR assay. For the multiplex PCR, a mixture combining 60 forward primers for TCR Vbeta segments and 13 reverse primers for TCR Jbeta segments was used. The CDR3 region of rearranged TCR beta genes was amplified from genomic DNA with a multiplex PCR assay. The amplified TCR beta libraries were sequenced on the Illumina HiSeq System as 87-base-pair reads. Per the authors' processing: In a later analysis, 70 million to 95 million unique TCR beta chains were counted across the approximately 640 repertoires, and approximately 9.9 million of these chains were shared by at least two donors. To remove PCR and sequencing errors, raw reads were error-corrected and collapsed into unique sequences using a nearest-neighbor algorithm that merged closely related sequences. To assign V, D and J gene segments, CDR3 sequences were aligned to IMGT reference sequences. Each retained sequence needed at least a six-nucleotide match to both a V gene segment and a J gene segment. Rearrangements were called productive when the CDR3 lacked stop codons and stayed in frame with V and J; all others were non-productive. Following IMGT convention, CDR3 was defined as the stretch from the second conserved V-encoded cysteine up to the conserved J-encoded phenylalanine. The earlier analysis of some 580 of the donors excluded any sequence lacking an unambiguous match to a single V gene segment. In an earlier analysis of some 590 of the donors, V segments were called functional above 56.7% productive rearrangements and were called segregating when the between-donor standard deviation exceeded 5%. To diagnose cytomegalovirus status from the catalog of TCR beta chain sequences, a statistical classification framework was built. A later analysis assigned V and J genes by comparing TCR nucleotide sequences with IMGT/GENE-DB human TR gene sequences. The TCRdist pipeline was used in a later analysis to assign CDR3 sequences and most-parsimonious VDJ recombination scenarios. In a later analysis, each TCR beta chain was defined by its CDR3 amino acid sequence together with its V-gene family, and reads lacking a unique V-gene family were excluded. As a way to deal with suspected cross-contamination and a sequencing artifact, a later analysis dropped over 550 nucleotide sequences that were highly shared and had low generation probability. A later analysis calculated a clonal expansion index for each public chain from normalized within-repertoire ranks of inferred template counts. In a later analysis, generation probabilities were computed with a VDJ recombination model fitted to out-of-frame rearrangements, and the resulting probabilities were checked against IGoR. Hypergeometric tests were used in a later analysis to score TCR-TCR, TCR-HLA and TCR-CMV co-occurrence, with a repertoire-size bias correction applied to the TCR pairs. To estimate false discovery rates, a later analysis permuted the HLA or CMV assignments 20 times. A later analysis grouped co-occurring TCRs with DBSCAN, adding TCRdist sequence similarity when clustering within HLA-allele-positive subsets. Repertoires with fewer than 30,000 or more than 120,000 public chains were left out of co-occurrence clustering, as were about 5 repertoires with anomalous nucleotide sharing. The table was pulled from immuneACCESS by TCRdb, which kept in-frame rearrangements only. Such tables lose some clones; where checked, under half of the loss comes from unresolved V genes, and the rest has no known cause. The DNA gave D and trimming, while V, J and clone size come from that table. The sample yields about 110,000 clones; just under 70% were counted once. Together, the top ten hold 5.4% of the sample.

Broader findings and caveats from the paper: The classifier was reported to diagnose cytomegalovirus status with high specificity and sensitivity in both the original and validation cohorts. In vitro tests confirmed that three of the cytomegalovirus-associated TCR beta chains recognize cytomegalovirus antigens. Most TCR sequences were seen in very few donors, while some public TCRs were found in many individuals. At a false discovery rate of 0.05, a later analysis linked around 15,000 TCR beta sequences to specific HLA alleles. A group of highly shared sequence variants was considered likely to be a technical artifact of the sequencing pipeline. In a later analysis, TCR association rates were found to vary across HLA loci, with the most associated TCRs seen for DRB1 alleles and the fewest for HLA-C alleles. In a later genetic analysis, fewer N-insertions in productive TCRs were reported among donors in an Asian-associated ancestry cluster than the approximately 630-donor mean. An association between a missense DCLRE1C variant and V-gene and J-gene trimming of TCR beta chains was found in a later genetic analysis and replicated in an independent cohort. According to a later analysis, parvovirus B19, influenza, CMV and Epstein-Barr virus appeared linked to several top co-occurrence clusters. CMV serostatus was the only immune exposure information available for the cohort. A further reported finding was that TCR beta sequences accurately predicted the HLA-A and HLA-B alleles for most subjects in the first cohort. In an earlier analysis of around 600 of the donors, most TCR beta V segments were observed in productive rearrangements about 90% or about 30% of the time, broadly matching IMGT annotations. Because HLA typing was missing for some donors at each locus, association tests included only the typed subset. Compared with equally common non-associated chains, HLA-associated TCR beta chains in a later analysis were more clonally expanded and had lower generation probabilities. Presence/absence analyses assumed roughly uniform sequencing depth across donors, an assumption that may not hold. A total of 164 TCR beta chains were listed by the study as associated with cytomegalovirus. A later analysis found that most CMV-associated TCR beta chains appeared HLA-restricted, with HLA associations seemingly driven largely by CMV exposure. Some IMGT-functional V segments, including TRBV6-2 and TRBV6-3, could not be told apart with the 87-base-pair reads, so those segments were excluded. The authors suggested that the approach could potentially be extended to other disease states and immunological phenotypes. When HLA alleles, especially DR and DQ, strongly co-occurred, attributing TCR associations to individual alleles was difficult. Linkage disequilibrium might explain the correlated functional status among segregating V segments, but an unknown experimental factor could not be excluded. In this cohort, only TCR beta chains were sequenced, and detectable features were limited by the absence of alpha or paired-chain data. Because counts were too low, 15 to 20 rarely observed V segments, including chromosome 9 orphons, were left out of the earlier analysis of several hundred of the donors.

V is cut back by 7 bases and J by 7 bases, with 9 bases in the junction unmatched. Taken from the germline V gene, the CDR1 and CDR2 loops are MNHNS and SASEGT. Measured from the cysteine to the phenylalanine, the CDR3 is 15 residues long. Only the CDR3 part of the read is kept: 45 bases, read in frame from the first base. The cohort consisted of 666 healthy bone marrow donors. At the time of sampling, all cohort members were nominally healthy, though unrecorded immune exposures were likely present. The donor tested CMV seropositive, placing the donor among the roughly 300 seropositive members of the cohort. Every donor gave a peripheral blood sample, and the peripheral blood mononuclear cells from that sample were used for TCR beta sequencing. Genomic DNA extraction from the blood cell samples was performed with the Qiagen DNeasy Blood Extraction Kit. For this clone: This receptor's antigen is unknown. No base quality values were provided; no much bigger clone lies one nucleotide off.

The chain is assembled from TRBV6-1 and TRBJ1-6, with 8 bases aligning to TRBD1. This TCR derives from a woman between 70 and 85 years old in good health and CMV-seropositive. Sequencing was done on a sample of PBMCs. CDR3 protein: CASISGGAGNSPLHF. The sequence in DNA is TGTGCCAGCATTTCAGGGGGCGCCGGGAATTCACCCCTCCACTTT.